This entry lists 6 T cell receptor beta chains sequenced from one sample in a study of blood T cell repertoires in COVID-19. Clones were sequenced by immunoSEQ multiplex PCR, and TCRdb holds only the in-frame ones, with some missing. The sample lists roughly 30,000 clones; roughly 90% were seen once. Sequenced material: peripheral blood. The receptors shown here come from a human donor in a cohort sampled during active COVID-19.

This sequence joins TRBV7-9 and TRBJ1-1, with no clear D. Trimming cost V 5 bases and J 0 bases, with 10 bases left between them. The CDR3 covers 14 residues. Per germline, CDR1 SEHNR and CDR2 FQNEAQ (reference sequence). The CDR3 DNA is TGTGCCAGCAGCCGGCTGGCGGTGAACACTGAAGCTTTCTTT. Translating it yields CASSRLAVNTEAFF.

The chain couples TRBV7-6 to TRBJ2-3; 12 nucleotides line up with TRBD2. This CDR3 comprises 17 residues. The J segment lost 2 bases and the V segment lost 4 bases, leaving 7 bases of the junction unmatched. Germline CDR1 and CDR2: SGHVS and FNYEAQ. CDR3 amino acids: CASSSQLAGGITDTQYF. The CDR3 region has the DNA TGTGCCAGCAGCTCCCAACTAGCGGGGGGTATCACAGATACGCAGTATTTT.

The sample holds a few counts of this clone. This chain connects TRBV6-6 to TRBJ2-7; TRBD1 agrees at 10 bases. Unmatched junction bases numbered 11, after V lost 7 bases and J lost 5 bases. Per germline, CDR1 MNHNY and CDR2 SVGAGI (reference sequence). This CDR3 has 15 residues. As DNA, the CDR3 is TGTGCCAGCACGACCAGGGGACAGGGGTCCCACGAGCAGTACTTC. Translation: CASTTRGQGSHEQYF.

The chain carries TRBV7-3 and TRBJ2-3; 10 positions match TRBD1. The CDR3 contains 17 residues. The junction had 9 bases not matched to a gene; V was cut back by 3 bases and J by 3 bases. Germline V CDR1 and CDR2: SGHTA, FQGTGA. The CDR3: CASSFQGPGQGTDTQYF. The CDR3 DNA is TGTGCCAGCAGCTTCCAAGGCCCGGGACAGGGGACAGATACGCAGTATTTT.

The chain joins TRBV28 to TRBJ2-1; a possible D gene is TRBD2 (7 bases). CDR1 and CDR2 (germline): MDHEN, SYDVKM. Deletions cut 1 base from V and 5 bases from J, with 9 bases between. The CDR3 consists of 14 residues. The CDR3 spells CASSLLGGDNEQFF. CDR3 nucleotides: TGTGCCAGCAGTTTATTAGGGGGGGACAATGAGCAGTTCTTC.

The CDR3 region has the DNA TGTGCCAGCAGCCACCCAGGACAGGGGCCCGAGACCCAGTACTTC. This gives the protein CASSHPGQGPETQYF. The chain is built from TRBV7-9 and TRBJ2-5; TRBD1 matches at 9 bases. The CDR3 is 15 residues long. V lost 5 bases and J lost 5; bases outside the gene matches: 9. Germline V lookup: CDR1 SEHNR, CDR2 FQNEAQ (reference sequence).